This T cell receptor beta chain was recovered during a study of cytomegalovirus exposure and HLA in healthy donors. This PCR relied on a set of 60 Vbeta primers and 13 Jbeta primers. Sequencing was performed with immunoSEQ multiplex PCR; in TCRdb, only in-frame clones are kept and a portion is missing. The sample includes 150,000 or so clones, around 83% of them seen just once. As regards this clone: The antigen is unknown.

The germline V gene encodes CDR1 MNHNS and CDR2 SASEGT. This CDR3 contains 14 residues. J lost 3 bases, V lost 5 bases, and 3 bases had no gene match. Regarding the study as a whole: The productive fraction for most TCR beta V segments was about 87% or about 30% in an earlier analysis. Because they were indistinguishable, some V segments, including TRBV6-2 and TRBV6-3, were excluded.

The receptor comes from a man between 18 and 29 years old in good health and CMV-seropositive. Material: PBMCs. The V and J genes are TRBV6-1 and TRBJ2-3, with TRBD1 matching 9 bases. The CDR3 reads CASSRDRVTDTQYF. CDR3 sequence (DNA): TGTGCCAGCAGTAGGGACAGGGTAACAGATACGCAGTATTTT.